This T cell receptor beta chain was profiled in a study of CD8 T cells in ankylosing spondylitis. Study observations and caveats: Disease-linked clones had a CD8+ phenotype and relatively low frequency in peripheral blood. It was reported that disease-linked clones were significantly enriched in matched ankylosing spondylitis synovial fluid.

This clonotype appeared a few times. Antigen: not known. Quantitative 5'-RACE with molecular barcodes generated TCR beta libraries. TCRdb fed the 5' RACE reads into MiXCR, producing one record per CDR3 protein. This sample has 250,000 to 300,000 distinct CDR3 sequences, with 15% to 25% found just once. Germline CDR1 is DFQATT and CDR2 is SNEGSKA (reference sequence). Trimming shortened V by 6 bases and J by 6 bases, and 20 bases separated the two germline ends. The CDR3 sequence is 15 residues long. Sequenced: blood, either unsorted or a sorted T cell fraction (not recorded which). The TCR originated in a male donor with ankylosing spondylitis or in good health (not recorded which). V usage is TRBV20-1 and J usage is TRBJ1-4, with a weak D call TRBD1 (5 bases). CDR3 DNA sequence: TGCAGTGCACCCACCGGACGACCGGGGGATGAAAAACTGTTTTTT. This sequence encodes CSAPTGRPGDEKLFF.